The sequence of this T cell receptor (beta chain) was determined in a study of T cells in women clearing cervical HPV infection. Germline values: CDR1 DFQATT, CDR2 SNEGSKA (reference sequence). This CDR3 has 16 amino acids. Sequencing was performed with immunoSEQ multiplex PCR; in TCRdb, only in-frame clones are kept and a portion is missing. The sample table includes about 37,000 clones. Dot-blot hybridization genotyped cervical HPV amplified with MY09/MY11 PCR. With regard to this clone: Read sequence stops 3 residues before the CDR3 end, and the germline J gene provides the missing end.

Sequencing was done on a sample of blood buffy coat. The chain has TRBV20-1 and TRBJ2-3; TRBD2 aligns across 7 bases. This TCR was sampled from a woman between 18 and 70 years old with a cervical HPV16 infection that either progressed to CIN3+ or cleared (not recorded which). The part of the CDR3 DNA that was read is TGCAGTGCTCCCGCCTTGGGGGGAGGGCTAGGGGAGACG. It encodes CSAPALGGGLGET. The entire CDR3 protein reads CSAPALGGGLGETQYF.